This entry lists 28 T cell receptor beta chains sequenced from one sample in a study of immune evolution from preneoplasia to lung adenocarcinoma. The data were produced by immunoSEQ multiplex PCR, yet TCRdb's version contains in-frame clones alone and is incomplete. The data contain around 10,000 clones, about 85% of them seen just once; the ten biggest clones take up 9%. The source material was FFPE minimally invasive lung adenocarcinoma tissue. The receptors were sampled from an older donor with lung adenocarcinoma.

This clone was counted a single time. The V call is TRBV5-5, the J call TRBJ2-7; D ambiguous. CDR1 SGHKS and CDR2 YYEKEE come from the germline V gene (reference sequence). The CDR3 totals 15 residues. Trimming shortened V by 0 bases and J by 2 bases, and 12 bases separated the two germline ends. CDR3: CASSLGHAAAYEQYF. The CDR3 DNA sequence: TGTGCCAGCAGCTTGGGACACGCGGCGGCCTACGAGCAGTACTTC.

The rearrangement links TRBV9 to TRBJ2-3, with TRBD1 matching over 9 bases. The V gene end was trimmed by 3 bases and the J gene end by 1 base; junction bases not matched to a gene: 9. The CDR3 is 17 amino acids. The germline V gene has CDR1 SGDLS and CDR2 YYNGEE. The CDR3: CASSGGTGSIGTDTQYF. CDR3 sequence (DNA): TGTGCCAGCAGCGGCGGGACAGGGTCTATCGGCACAGATACGCAGTATTTT.

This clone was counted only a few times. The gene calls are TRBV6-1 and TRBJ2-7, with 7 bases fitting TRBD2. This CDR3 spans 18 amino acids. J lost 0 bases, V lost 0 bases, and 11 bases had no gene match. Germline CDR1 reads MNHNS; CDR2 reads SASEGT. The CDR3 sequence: CASSEALWLADYSYEQYF. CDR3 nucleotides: TGTGCCAGCAGTGAAGCGCTTTGGCTAGCGGACTACTCCTACGAGCAGTACTTC.

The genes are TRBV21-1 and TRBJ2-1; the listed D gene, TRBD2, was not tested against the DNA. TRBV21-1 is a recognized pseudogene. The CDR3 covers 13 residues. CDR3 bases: TGTGCCAGCACTAGGGGAGGGCACAATGAGCAGTTCTTC. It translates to CASTRGGHNEQFF.

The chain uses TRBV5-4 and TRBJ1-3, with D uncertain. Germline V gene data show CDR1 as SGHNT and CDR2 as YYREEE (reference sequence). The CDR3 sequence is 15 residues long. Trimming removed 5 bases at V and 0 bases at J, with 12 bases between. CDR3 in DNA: TGTGCCAGCAGTTTCGACGGGGACTCTGGAAACACCATATATTTT. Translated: CASSFDGDSGNTIYF. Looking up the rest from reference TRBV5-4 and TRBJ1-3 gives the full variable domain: ETGVTQSPTHLIKTRGQQVTLRCSSQSGHNTVSWYQQALGQGPQFIFQYYREEENGRGNFPPRFSGLQFPNYSSELNVNALELDDSALYLCASSFDGDSGNTIYFGEGSWLTVV.

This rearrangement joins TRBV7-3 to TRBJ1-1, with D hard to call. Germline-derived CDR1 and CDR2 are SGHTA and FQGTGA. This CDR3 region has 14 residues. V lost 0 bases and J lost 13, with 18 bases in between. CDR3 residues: CASSLTALGSGFFF. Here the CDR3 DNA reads TGTGCCAGCAGCTTAACAGCCCTGGGTTCTGGGTTTTTCTTT.

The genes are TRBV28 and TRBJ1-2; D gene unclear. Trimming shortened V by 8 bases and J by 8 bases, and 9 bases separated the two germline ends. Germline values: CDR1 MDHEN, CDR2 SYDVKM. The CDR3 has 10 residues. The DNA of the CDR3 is TGTGCCAGCCGGAGGAGGGGCTACACCTTC. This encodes CASRRRGYTF.

The CDR3 here is CASSVEAGGGEQYF. CDR3 in DNA: TGTGCCAGCAGCGTAGAGGCAGGGGGGGGCGAGCAGTACTTC. V is TRBV9 and J is TRBJ2-7; D might be TRBD1 or TRBD2, each matching 7 bases. Germline lookup yields CDR1 SGDLS and CDR2 YYNGEE. V was trimmed by 0 bases and J by 6 bases, leaving 13 bases between them. This CDR3 region has 14 residues.

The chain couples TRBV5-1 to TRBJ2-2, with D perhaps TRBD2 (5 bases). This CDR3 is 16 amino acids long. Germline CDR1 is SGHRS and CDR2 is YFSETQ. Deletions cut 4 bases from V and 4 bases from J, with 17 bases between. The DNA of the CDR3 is TGCGCCAGCAGCCGAACTAGTGAGAGCCCCACCGGGGAGCTGTTTTTT. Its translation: CASSRTSESPTGELFF.

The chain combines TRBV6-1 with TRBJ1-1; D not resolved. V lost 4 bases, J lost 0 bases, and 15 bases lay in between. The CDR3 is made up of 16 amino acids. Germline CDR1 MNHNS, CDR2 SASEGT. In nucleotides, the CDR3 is TGTGCCAGCAGTGTTAGGGCAGTAGTGATGAACACTGAAGCTTTCTTT. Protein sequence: CASSVRAVVMNTEAFF.

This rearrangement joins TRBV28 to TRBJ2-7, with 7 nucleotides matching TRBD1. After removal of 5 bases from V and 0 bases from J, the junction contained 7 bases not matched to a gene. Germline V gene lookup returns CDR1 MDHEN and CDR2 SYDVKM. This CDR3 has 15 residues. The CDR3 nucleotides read TGTGCCAGCAGTCCATGGACAGGAAGCTCCTACGAGCAGTACTTC. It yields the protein CASSPWTGSSYEQYF.

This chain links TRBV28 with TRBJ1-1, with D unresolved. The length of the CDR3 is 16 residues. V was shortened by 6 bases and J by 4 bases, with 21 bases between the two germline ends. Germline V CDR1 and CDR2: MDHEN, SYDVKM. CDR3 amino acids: CASSLPLYRVGTEAFF. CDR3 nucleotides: TGTGCCAGCAGCCTACCACTTTATCGTGTAGGCACTGAAGCTTTCTTT.

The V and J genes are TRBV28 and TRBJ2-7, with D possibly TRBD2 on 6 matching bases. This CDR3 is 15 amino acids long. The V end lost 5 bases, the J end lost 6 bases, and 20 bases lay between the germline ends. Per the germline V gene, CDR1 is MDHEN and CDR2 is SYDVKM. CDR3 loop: CASSPLLLGGVEQYF. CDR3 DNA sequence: TGTGCCAGCAGTCCCCTCCTTCTAGGAGGGGTCGAGCAGTACTTC.

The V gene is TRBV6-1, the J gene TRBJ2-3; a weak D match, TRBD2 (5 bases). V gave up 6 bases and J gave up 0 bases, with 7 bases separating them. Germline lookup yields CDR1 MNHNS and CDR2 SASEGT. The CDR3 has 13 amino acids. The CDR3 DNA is TGTGCCAGCAGGAGGGCCAGCACAGATACGCAGTATTTT. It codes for CASRRASTDTQYF.

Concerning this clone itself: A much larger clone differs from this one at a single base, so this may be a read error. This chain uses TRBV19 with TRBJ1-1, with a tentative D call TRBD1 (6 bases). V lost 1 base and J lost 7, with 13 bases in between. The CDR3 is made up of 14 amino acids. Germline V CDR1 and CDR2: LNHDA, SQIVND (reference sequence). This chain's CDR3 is CASSIVGRGIEAFF. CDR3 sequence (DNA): TGTGCCAGTAGTATAGTAGGCAGGGGCATTGAAGCTTTCTTT.

The CDR3 bases are TGTGCCAGTAGTATGGAGGGGGCGGGCACCGGGGAGCTGTTTTTT. It yields the protein CASSMEGAGTGELFF. This chain joins TRBV19 and TRBJ2-2; D possibly corresponds to TRBD1 (7 bases). CDR3 length: 15 residues. From germline, CDR1 is LNHDA and CDR2 SQIVND (reference sequence). Trimming removed 3 bases at V and 4 bases at J, with 12 bases between.

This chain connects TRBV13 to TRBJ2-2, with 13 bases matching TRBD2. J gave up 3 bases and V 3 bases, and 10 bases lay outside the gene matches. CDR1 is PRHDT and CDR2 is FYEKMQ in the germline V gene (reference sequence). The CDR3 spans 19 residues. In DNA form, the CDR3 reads TGTGCCAGCAGCTTCCGACTAGCGGGAGGAGGTAAACACACCGGGGAGCTGTTTTTT. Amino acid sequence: CASSFRLAGGGKHTGELFF.

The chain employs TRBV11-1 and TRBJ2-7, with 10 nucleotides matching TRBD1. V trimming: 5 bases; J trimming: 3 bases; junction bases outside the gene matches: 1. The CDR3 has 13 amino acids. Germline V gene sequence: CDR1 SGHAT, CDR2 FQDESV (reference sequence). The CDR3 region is CASSRTGGYEQYF. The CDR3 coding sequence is TGTGCCAGCAGCCGGACAGGGGGCTACGAGCAGTACTTC.

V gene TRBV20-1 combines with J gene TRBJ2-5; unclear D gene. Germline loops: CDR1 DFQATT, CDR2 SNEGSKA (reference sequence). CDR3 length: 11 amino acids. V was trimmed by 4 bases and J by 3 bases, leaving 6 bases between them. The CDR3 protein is CSANKEETQYF. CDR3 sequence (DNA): TGCAGTGCTAATAAAGAAGAGACCCAGTACTTC.

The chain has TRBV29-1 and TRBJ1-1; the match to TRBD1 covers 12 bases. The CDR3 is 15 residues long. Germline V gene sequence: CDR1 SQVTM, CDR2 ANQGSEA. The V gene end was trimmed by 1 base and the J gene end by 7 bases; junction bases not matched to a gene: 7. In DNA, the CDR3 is TGCAGCGTTGAAGGGGGGGACAGGGGGCAGGGTGAAGCTTTCTTT. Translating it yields CSVEGGDRGQGEAFF.

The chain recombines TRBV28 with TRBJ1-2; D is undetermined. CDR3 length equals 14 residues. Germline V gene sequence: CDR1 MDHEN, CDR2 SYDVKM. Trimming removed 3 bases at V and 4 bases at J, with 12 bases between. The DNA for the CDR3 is TGTGCCAGCAGTTTCCCACCTACGGGCTATGGCTACACCTTC. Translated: CASSFPPTGYGYTF.

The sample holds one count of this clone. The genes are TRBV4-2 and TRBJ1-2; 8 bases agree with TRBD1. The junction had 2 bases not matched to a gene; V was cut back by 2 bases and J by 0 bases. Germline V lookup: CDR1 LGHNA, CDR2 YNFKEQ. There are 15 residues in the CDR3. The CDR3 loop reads CASSQTDRANYGYTF. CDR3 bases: TGTGCCAGCAGCCAAACGGACAGGGCTAACTATGGCTACACCTTC.

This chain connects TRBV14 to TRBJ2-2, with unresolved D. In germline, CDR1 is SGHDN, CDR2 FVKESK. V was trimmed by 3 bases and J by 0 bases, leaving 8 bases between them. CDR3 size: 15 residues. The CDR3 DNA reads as TGTGCCAGCAGCCATGCAGGATCGAACACCGGGGAGCTGTTTTTT. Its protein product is CASSHAGSNTGELFF.

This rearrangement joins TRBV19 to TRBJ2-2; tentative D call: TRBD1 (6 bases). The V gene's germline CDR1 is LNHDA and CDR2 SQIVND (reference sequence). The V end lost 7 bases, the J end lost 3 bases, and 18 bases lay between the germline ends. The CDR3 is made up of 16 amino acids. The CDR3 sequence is CASTKDRTLYTGELFF. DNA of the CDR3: TGTGCCAGTACTAAAGACAGGACCCTTTACACCGGGGAGCTGTTTTTT.

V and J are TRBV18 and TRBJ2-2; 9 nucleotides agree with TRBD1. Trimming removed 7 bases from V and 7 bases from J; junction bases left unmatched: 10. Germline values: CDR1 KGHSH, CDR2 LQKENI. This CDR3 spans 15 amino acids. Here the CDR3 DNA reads TGTGCCAGCTGTGGACAGGGGAAGTTTGGCGGGGAGCTGTTTTTT. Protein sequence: CASCGQGKFGGELFF.

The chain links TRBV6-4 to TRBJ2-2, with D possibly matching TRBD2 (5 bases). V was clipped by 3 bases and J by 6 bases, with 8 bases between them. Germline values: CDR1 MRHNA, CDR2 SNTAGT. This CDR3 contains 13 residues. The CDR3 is CASSDRESGELFF. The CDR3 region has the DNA TGTGCCAGCAGTGATAGGGAGTCCGGGGAGCTGTTTTTT.

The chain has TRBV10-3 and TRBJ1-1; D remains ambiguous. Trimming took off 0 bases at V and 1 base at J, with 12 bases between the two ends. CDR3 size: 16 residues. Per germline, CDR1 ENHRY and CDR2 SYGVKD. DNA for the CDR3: TGTGCCATCAGTGAGTCGATCGTCTCGGGGAACACTGAAGCTTTCTTT. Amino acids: CAISESIVSGNTEAFF.

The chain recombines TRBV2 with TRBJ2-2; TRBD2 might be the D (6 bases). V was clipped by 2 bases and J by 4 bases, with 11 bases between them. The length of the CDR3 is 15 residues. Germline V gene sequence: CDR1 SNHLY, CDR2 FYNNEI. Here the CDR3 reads CASSEWGEFTGELFF. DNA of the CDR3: TGTGCCAGCAGTGAATGGGGGGAGTTCACCGGGGAGCTGTTTTTT.